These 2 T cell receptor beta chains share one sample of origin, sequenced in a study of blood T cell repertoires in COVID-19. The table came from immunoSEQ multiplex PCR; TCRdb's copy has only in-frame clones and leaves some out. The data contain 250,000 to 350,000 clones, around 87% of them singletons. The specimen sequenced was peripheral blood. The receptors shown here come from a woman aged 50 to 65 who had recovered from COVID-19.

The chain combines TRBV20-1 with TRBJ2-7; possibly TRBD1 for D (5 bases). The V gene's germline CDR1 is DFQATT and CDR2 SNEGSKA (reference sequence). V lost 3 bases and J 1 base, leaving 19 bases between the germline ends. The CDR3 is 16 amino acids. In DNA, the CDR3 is TGCAGTGCTAGTGGGTCGCAAGGGGCAGCATCCTACGAGCAGTACTTC. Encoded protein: CSASGSQGAASYEQYF.

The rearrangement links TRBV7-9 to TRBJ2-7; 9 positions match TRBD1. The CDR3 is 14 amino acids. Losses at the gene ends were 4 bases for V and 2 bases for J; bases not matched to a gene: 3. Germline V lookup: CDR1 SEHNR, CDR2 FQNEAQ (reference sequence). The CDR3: CASSSGQGPYEQYF. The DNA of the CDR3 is TGTGCCAGCAGCTCGGGACAGGGTCCCTACGAGCAGTACTTC. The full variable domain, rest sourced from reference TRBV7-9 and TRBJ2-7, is DTGVSQNPRHKITKRGQNVTFRCDPISEHNRLYWYRQTLGQGPEFLTYFQNEAQLEKSRLLSDRFSAERPKGSFSTLEIQRTEQGDSAMYLCASSSGQGPYEQYFGPGTRLTVT.